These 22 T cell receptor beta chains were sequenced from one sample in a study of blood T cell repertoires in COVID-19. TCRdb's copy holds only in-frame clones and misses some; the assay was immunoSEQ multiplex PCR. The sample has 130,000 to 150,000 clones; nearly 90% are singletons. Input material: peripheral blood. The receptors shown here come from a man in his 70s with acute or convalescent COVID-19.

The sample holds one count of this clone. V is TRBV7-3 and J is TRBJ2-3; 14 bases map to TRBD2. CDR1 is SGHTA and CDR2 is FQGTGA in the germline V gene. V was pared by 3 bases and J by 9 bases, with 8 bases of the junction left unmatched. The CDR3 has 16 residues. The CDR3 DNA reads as TGTGCCAGCAGCTTCGGGACTAGCGGGAGCCCGGCGACGCAGTATTTT. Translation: CASSFGTSGSPATQYF.

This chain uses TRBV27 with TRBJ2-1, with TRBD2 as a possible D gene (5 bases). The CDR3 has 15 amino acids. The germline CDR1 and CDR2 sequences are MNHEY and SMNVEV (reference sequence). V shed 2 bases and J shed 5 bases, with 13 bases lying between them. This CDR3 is CASSLTREQHNEQFF. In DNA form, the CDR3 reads TGTGCCAGCAGTTTAACGAGGGAACAGCACAATGAGCAGTTCTTC.

The CDR3 loop reads CASSLGQWTGDEQFF. The CDR3 bases are TGTGCCAGCAGCTTGGGACAATGGACAGGCGATGAGCAGTTCTTC. The chain has TRBV5-4 and TRBJ2-1; 7 positions agree with TRBD1. J gave up 8 bases and V 0 bases, and 8 bases lay outside the gene matches. Germline CDR1 SGHNT, CDR2 YYREEE (reference sequence). CDR3 size: 15 residues.

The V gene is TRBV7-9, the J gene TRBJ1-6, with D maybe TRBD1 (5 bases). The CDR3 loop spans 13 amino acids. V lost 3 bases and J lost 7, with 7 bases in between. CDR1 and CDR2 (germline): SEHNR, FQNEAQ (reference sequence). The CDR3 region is CASSFQGNSPLHF. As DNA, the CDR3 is TGTGCCAGCAGCTTCCAGGGAAATTCACCCCTCCACTTT.

The CDR3 here is CASSWGGQNTEAFF. In nucleotides, the CDR3 is TGCGCCAGCAGCTGGGGGGGCCAGAACACTGAAGCTTTCTTT. J is TRBJ1-1 and V is TRBV5-1; possibly TRBD1 for D (6 bases). Trimming removed 3 bases from V and 1 base from J, with 10 bases in between. Germline assignment: CDR1 SGHRS and CDR2 YFSETQ. This CDR3 has 14 residues.

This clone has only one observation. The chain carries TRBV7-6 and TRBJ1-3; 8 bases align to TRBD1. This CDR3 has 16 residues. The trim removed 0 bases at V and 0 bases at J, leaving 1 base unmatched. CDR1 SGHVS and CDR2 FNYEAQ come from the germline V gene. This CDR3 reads CASSLATGVSGNTIYF. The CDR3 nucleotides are TGTGCCAGCAGCTTAGCGACAGGGGTCTCTGGAAACACCATATATTTT.

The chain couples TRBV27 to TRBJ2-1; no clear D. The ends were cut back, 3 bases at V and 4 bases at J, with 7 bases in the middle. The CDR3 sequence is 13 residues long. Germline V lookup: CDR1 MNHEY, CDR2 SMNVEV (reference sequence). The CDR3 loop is CASSLARYNEQFF. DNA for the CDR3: TGTGCCAGCAGTTTGGCCAGATACAATGAGCAGTTCTTC.

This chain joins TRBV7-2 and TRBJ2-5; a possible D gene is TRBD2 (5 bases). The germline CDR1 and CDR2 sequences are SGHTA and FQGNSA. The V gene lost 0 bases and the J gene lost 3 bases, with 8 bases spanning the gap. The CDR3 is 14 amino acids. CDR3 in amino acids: CASSLAMREETQYF. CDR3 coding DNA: TGTGCCAGCAGCTTAGCTATGAGGGAAGAGACCCAGTACTTC.

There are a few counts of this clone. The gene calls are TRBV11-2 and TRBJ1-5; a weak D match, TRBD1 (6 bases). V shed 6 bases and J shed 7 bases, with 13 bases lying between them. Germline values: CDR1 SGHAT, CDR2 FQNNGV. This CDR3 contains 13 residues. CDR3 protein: CASSPDRQQPQHF. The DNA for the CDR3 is TGTGCCAGCAGTCCGGACAGACAACAGCCCCAGCATTTT.

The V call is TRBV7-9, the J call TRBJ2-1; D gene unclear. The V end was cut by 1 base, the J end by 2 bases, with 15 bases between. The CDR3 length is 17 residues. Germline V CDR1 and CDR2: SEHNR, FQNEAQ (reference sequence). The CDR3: CASSLDLNRNPYNEQFF. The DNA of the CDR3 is TGTGCCAGCAGCTTAGACCTCAACAGAAACCCCTACAATGAGCAGTTCTTC. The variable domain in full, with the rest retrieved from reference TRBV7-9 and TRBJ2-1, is DTGVSQNPRHKITKRGQNVTFRCDPISEHNRLYWYRQTLGQGPEFLTYFQNEAQLEKSRLLSDRFSAERPKGSFSTLEIQRTEQGDSAMYLCASSLDLNRNPYNEQFFGPGTRLTVL.

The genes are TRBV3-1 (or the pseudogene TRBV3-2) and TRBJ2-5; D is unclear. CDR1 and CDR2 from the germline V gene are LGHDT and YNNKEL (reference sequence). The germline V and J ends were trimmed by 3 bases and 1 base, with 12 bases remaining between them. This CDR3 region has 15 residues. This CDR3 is CASSHSAEPQETQYF. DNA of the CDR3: TGTGCCAGCAGCCACTCCGCGGAACCCCAAGAGACCCAGTACTTC.

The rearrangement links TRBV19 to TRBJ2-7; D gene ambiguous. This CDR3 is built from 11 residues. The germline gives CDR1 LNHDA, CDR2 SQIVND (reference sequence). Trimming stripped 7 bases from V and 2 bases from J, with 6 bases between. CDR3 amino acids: CASTSAYEQYF. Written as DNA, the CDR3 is TGTGCCAGTACATCAGCCTACGAGCAGTACTTC.

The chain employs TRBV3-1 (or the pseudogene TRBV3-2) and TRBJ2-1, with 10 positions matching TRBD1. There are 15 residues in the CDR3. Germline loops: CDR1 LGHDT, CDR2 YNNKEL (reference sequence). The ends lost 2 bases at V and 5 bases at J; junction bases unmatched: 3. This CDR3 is CASSQTGQGNNEQFF. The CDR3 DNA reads TGTGCCAGCAGCCAAACGGGACAGGGGAACAATGAGCAGTTCTTC.

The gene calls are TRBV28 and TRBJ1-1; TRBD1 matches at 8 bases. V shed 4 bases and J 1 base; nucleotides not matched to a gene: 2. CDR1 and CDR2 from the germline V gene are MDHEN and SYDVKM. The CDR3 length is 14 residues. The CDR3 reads CASSSTGENTEAFF. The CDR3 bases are TGTGCCAGCAGTTCGACAGGGGAGAACACTGAAGCTTTCTTT.

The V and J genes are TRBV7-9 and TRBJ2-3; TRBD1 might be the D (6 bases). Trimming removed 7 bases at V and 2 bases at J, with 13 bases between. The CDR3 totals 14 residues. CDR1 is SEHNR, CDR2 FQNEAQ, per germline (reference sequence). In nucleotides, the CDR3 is TGTGCCAGCAACTCTTGGGACATCACAGATACGCAGTATTTT. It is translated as CASNSWDITDTQYF.

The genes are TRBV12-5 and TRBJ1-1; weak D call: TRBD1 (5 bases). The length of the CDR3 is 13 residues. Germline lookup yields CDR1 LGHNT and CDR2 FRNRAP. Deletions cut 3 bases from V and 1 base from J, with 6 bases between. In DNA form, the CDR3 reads TGTGCTAGTGGTTTTACAGGGAACACTGAAGCTTTCTTT. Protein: CASGFTGNTEAFF.

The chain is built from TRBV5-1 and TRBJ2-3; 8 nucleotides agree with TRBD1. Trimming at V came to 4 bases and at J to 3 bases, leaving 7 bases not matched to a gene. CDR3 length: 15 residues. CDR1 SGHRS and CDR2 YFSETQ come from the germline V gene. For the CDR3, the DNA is TGCGCCAGCAGCACTGGACAGGGTTGGACAGATACGCAGTATTTT. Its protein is CASSTGQGWTDTQYF. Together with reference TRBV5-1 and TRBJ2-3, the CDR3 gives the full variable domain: KAGVTQTPRYLIKTRGQQVTLSCSPISGHRSVSWYQQTPGQGLQFLFEYFSETQRNKGNFPGRFSGRQFSNSRSEMNVSTLELGDSALYLCASSTGQGWTDTQYFGPGTRLTVL.

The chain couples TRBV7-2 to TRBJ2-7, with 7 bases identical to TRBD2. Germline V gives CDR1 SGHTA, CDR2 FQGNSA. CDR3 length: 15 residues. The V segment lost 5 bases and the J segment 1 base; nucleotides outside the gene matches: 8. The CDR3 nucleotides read TGTGCCAGCAGCCCGTCATGGCGGGAGTCCTACGAGCAGTACTTC. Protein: CASSPSWRESYEQYF.

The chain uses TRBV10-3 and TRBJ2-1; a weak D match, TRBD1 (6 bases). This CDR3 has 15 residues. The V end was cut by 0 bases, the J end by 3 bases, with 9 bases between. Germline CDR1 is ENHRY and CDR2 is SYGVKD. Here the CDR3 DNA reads TGTGCCATCAGTGAGTCGGAACAGGGCTACAATGAGCAGTTCTTC. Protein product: CAISESEQGYNEQFF.

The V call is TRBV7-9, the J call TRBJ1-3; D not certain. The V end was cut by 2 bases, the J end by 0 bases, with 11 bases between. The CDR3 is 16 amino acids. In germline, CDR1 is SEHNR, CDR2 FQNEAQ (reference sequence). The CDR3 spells CASSLPFKSSGNTIYF. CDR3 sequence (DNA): TGTGCCAGCAGCTTACCGTTCAAGAGCTCTGGAAACACCATATATTTT.

DNA for the CDR3: TGTGCCAGCACCCCCTACTCTTATAATTCACCCCTCCACTTT. Translated, it gives CASTPYSYNSPLHF. V and J are TRBV28 and TRBJ1-6, with D hard to call. The length of the CDR3 is 14 residues. CDR1 and CDR2 (germline): MDHEN, SYDVKM. Trimming left V 7 bases short and J 4 bases short, with 11 bases between.

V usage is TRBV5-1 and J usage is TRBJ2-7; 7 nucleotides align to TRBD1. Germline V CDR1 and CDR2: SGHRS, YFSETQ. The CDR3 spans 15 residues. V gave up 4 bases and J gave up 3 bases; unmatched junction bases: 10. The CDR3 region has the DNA TGCGCCAGCAGCCCAGGACAGGTCACCCACTACGAGCAGTACTTC. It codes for CASSPGQVTHYEQYF.